This TCR beta chain is drawn from a study of identifying expanded T cells in peripheral blood. Sequencing used immunoSEQ multiplex PCR; TCRdb keeps in-frame clones, though not all of them. Seen here are tens of thousands of clones, about 88% observed once, and the top ten hold 19%. V was clipped by 2 bases and J by 4 bases, with 13 bases between them. The V gene's germline CDR1 is SGHDT and CDR2 YYEEEE. The CDR3 spans 15 residues. This TCR came from a person aged 18 to 75 in good health. Sequenced: blood. The V call is TRBV5-6, the J call TRBJ1-3, with no clear D. The CDR3 spells CASSFTPGSGNTIYF. The CDR3 nucleotides are TGTGCCAGCAGCTTTACACCAGGCTCAGGAAACACCATATATTTT.